Reported below is one TCR beta chain. What it binds is not known. This entry comes from a study of Ad26.COV2.S vaccination and SARS-CoV-2 variants. Study-wide results and caveats: Total T cell responses may have been underestimated by the TCR breadth and depth analyses.

The table came from immunoSEQ multiplex PCR; TCRdb's copy has only in-frame clones and leaves some out. This table holds around 500,000 clones, roughly nine tenths found once. CDR3 length: 14 residues. Germline values: CDR1 SGHRS, CDR2 YFSETQ. V gave up 0 bases and J gave up 4 bases, with 7 bases separating them. The treatment was: roughly 18 received Ad26.COV2.S at low or high dose, single or two shots; a few received placebo; per-sample allocation not given. The study sampled participants on day 63 after the first vaccine or placebo injection. V usage is TRBV5-1 and J usage is TRBJ1-4, with D possibly matching TRBD1 (5 bases). The sequenced sample was peripheral blood, obtained in a trial of Ad26.COV2.S vaccine versus placebo. The TCR originated in a person between 18 and 65 years old who received the Ad26.COV2.S COVID-19 vaccine or a placebo. CDR3 in amino acids: CASSLGQLNEKLFF. CDR3 nucleotide sequence: TGCGCCAGCAGCTTGGGACAGCTTAATGAAAAACTGTTTTTT.